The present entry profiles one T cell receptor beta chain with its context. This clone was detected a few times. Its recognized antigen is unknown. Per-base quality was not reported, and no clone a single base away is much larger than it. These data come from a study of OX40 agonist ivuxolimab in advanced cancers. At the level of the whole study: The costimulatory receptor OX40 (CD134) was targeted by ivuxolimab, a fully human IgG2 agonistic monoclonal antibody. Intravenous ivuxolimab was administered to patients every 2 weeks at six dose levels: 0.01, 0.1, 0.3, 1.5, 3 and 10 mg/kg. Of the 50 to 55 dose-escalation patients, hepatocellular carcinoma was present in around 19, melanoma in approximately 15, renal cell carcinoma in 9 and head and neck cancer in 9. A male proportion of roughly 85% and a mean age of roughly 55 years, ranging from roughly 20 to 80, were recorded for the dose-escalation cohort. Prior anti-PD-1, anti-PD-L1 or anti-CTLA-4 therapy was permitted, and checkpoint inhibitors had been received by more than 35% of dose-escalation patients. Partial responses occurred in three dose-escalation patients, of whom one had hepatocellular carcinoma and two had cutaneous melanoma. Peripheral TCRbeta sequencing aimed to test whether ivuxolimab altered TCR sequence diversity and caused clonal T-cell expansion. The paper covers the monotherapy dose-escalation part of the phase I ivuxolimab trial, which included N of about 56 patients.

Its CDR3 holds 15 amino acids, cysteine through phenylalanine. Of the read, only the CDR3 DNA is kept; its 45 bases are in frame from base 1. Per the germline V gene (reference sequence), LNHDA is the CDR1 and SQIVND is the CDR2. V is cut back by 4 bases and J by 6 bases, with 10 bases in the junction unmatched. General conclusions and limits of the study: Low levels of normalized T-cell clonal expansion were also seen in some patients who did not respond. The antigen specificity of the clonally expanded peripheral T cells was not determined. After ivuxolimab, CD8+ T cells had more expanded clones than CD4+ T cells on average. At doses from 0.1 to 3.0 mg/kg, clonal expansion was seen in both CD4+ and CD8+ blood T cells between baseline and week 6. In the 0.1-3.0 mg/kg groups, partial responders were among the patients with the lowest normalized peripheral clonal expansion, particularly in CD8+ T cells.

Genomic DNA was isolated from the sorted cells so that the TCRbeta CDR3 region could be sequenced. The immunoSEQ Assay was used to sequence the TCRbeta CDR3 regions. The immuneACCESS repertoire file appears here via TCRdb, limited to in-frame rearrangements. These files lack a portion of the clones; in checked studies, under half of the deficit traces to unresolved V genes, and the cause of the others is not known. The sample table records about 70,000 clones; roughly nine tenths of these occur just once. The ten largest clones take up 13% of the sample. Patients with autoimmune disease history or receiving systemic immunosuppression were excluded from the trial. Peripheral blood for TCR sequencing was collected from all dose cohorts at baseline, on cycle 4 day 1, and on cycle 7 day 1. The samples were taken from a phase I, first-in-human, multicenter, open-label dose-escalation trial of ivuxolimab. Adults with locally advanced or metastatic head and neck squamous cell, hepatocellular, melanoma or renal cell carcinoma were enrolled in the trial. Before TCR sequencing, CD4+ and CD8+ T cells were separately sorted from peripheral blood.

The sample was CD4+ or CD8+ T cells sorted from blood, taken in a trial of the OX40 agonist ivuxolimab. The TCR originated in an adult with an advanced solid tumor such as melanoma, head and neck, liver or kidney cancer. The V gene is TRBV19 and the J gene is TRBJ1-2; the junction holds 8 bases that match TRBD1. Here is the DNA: TGTGCCAGTAGTACCCCCCGACAGGGGAAGGATGGCTACACCTTC. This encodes CASSTPRQGKDGYTF.